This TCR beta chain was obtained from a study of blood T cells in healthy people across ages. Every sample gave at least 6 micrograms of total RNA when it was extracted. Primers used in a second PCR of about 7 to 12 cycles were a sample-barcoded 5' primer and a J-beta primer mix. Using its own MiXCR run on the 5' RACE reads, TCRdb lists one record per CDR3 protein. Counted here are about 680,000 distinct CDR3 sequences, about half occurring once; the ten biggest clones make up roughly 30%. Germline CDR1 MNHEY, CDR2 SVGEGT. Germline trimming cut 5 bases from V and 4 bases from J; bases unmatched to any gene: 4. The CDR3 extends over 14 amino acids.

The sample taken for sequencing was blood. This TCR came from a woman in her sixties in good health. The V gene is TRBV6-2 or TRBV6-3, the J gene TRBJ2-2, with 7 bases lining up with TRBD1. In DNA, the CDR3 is TGTGCCAGCAGTCCGACAGGGAGCACCGGGGAGCTGTTTTTT. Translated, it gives CASSPTGSTGELFF.